Listed below are T cell receptor beta chains from one sample, sequenced in a study of CD8 T cells in ankylosing spondylitis. TCRdb independently ran MiXCR on the 5' RACE reads; one entry per CDR3 protein. The table has about 310,000 distinct CDR3 sequences, roughly 20% seen once. The sample was blood, either unsorted or a sorted T cell fraction (not recorded which). These receptors originate from a female donor with ankylosing spondylitis or in good health (not recorded which). Each CDR3 is given with its conserved first and last residue. D genes are given only for firm matches. Clone size is stated in some rows and not others, as once, few, many or a class when expanded.

V	D	J	size	CDR3	DNA
TRBV7-9	TRBD1	TRBJ1-4	.	CASSGTGRDEKLFF	TGTGCCAGCAGCGGGACAGGGAGGGATGAAAAACTGTTTTTT
TRBV12-3/TRBV12-4	.	TRBJ1-1	.	CASSSHDTVNTEAFF	TGTGCCAGCAGTTCCCACGATACGGTGAACACTGAAGCTTTCTTT
TRBV10-3	TRBD1	TRBJ2-3	.	CAISWDSLTDTQYF	TGTGCCATCAGTTGGGACAGCCTCACAGATACGCAGTATTTT
TRBV7-2	TRBD2	TRBJ2-3	once	CASSIQLAGGGDTQYF	TGTGCCAGCAGCATCCAACTAGCGGGAGGAGGAGATACGCAGTATTTT
TRBV12-3/TRBV12-4	TRBD2	TRBJ2-1	many	CASSGLALGEQFF	TGTGCCAGCAGTGGACTAGCGTTAGGTGAGCAGTTCTTC
TRBV4-3	.	TRBJ1-1	few	CASSQGQENTEAFF	TGCGCCAGCAGCCAAGGACAGGAGAACACTGAAGCTTTCTTT
TRBV5-6	TRBD2	TRBJ2-1	many	CASSLGLAAYNEQFF	TGTGCCAGCAGCCTTGGACTAGCGGCCTACAATGAGCAGTTCTTC
TRBV6-5	TRBD2	TRBJ2-5	.	CVSSYPGLAGAETQYF	TGTGTCAGCAGTTACCCGGGACTAGCGGGAGCGGAGACCCAGTACTTC
TRBV29-1	TRBD2	TRBJ2-5	many	CSARPGGLETQYF	TGCAGCGCCCGACCGGGAGGGCTAGAGACCCAGTACTTC
TRBV24-1	.	TRBJ2-5	.	CATSSGYQETQYF	TGTGCCACCAGTAGCGGGTACCAAGAGACCCAGTACTTC
TRBV5-8	TRBD2	TRBJ2-1	.	CASSSSGSKNEQFF	TGTGCCAGCAGCTCAAGCGGGAGTAAGAATGAGCAGTTCTTC
TRBV6-1	.	TRBJ1-1	few	CASSGESYTEAFF	TGTGCCAGCAGTGGTGAGAGCTACACTGAAGCTTTCTTT
TRBV6-5	TRBD1	TRBJ1-4	.	CASSYDLGQGARKLFF	TGTGCCAGCAGTTACGACTTAGGACAGGGGGCAAGAAAACTGTTTTTT
TRBV5-6	TRBD1	TRBJ2-1	few	CASSLRGQGDSQFF	TGTGCCAGCAGCTTGAGGGGACAGGGGGATTCCCAGTTCTTC
TRBV4-3	TRBD1	TRBJ1-1	.	CASSPGQGLPEAFF	TGCGCCAGCAGCCCGGGACAGGGCCTTCCTGAAGCTTTCTTT
TRBV5-1	.	TRBJ2-3	.	CASSEDGLSTDTQYF	TGCGCCAGCAGCGAGGACGGACTTAGCACAGATACGCAGTATTTT
TRBV15	.	TRBJ2-7	.	CATSSREIVPTEQYF	TGTGCCACCAGCTCACGCGAAATCGTCCCGACAGAGCAGTACTTC
TRBV27	TRBD1	TRBJ2-7	.	CASSSGGTGAYEQYF	TGTGCCAGCAGTTCCGGGGGGACAGGGGCCTACGAGCAGTACTTC
TRBV7-3	.	TRBJ2-7	many	CASSLRQATPDEQYF	TGTGCCAGCAGCTTAAGGCAGGCCACCCCAGACGAGCAGTACTTC
TRBV5-1	TRBD2	TRBJ2-5	.	CASRPGLAGGYQETQYF	TGCGCCAGCCGACCGGGACTAGCGGGAGGGTACCAAGAGACCCAGTACTTC
TRBV20-1	.	TRBJ2-1	many	CSASFHEQFF	TGCAGTGCTAGTTTCCATGAGCAGTTCTTC
TRBV7-6	.	TRBJ2-1	.	CASSLALHYNEQFF	TGTGCCAGCAGCTTAGCTCTACATTACAATGAGCAGTTCTTC
TRBV2	.	TRBJ2-1	.	CASSEEGPRFVGHNEQFF	TGTGCCAGCAGTGAAGAGGGACCTAGGTTTGTGGGGCACAATGAGCAGTTCTTC
TRBV5-1	TRBD1	TRBJ2-7	many	CASSWGTGEGEQYF	TGCGCCAGCAGCTGGGGGACAGGGGAAGGCGAGCAGTACTTC
TRBV6-5	TRBD2	TRBJ2-7	many	CASSYPTSGRYEQYF	TGTGCCAGCAGTTACCCGACTAGCGGGAGGTACGAGCAGTACTTC
TRBV23-1	TRBD1	TRBJ2-1	few	CASGTEQGNNEQFF	TGCGCCAGCGGGACCGAACAGGGGAACAATGAGCAGTTCTTC
TRBV20-1	TRBD2	TRBJ2-1	.	CSASTSGRREQFF	TGCAGTGCGTCGACTAGCGGGAGAAGGGAGCAGTTCTTC
TRBV11-2	TRBD2	TRBJ2-1	.	CASSLLGGSTYNEQFF	TGTGCCAGCAGCTTATTGGGCGGGAGTACCTACAATGAGCAGTTCTTC
TRBV5-5	.	TRBJ1-5	.	CASSLATQSNQPQHF	TGTGCCAGCAGCTTGGCCACACAAAGCAATCAGCCCCAGCATTTT
TRBV6-5	.	TRBJ1-2	few	CASSYPTLRGRPGYTF	TGTGCCAGCAGTTACCCAACCCTCCGGGGCCGACCTGGCTACACCTTC
TRBV2	.	TRBJ2-5	.	CASSTKREAQYF	TGTGCCAGCTCGACTAAGAGAGAAGCCCAGTACTTC
TRBV20-1	.	TRBJ2-1	.	CSARGDGRGGSYNEQFF	TGCAGTGCTAGAGGAGACGGCCGAGGTGGCTCCTACAATGAGCAGTTCTTC
TRBV29-1	.	TRBJ2-7	many	CSVENPLSYEQYF	TGCAGCGTTGAGAACCCCCTCTCCTACGAGCAGTACTTC
TRBV20-1	TRBD2	TRBJ2-1	few	CSARVTGGGRGSYNEQFF	TGCAGTGCTAGAGTAACGGGAGGTGGGCGAGGGTCCTACAATGAGCAGTTCTTC
TRBV12-3/TRBV12-4	.	TRBJ2-3	few	CASTMGVGTSTDTQYF	TGTGCCAGCACCATGGGAGTGGGAACTAGCACAGATACGCAGTATTTT
TRBV4-3	TRBD1	TRBJ2-7	few	CASSQQLQTGGEQYF	TGCGCCAGCAGCCAACAGCTACAGACAGGGGGCGAGCAGTACTTC
TRBV20-1	.	TRBJ2-1	.	CSAPLEVGGNEQFF	TGCAGTGCTCCCCTTGAGGTCGGGGGCAATGAGCAGTTCTTC
TRBV20-1	.	TRBJ2-1	.	CSAPDGSSYNEQFF	TGCAGTGCACCGGACGGGAGCTCCTACAATGAGCAGTTCTTC
TRBV7-9	.	TRBJ2-5	.	CASSLSPAEYQETQYF	TGTGCCAGCAGCTTAAGCCCAGCGGAGTACCAAGAGACCCAGTACTTC
TRBV12-3/TRBV12-4	.	TRBJ1-1	.	CASGEGPMNTEAFF	TGTGCCAGCGGGGAAGGGCCCATGAACACTGAAGCTTTCTTT
TRBV7-8	.	TRBJ2-1	.	CASSPGPTGNEQFF	TGTGCCAGCAGCCCAGGACCCACAGGGAATGAGCAGTTCTTC
TRBV11-2	.	TRBJ2-1	few	CASSLVVGRYGEQFF	TGTGCCAGCAGCTTAGTCGTGGGGAGGTATGGTGAGCAGTTCTTC
TRBV9	TRBD2	TRBJ2-1	few	CASSVAILAGDDEQFF	TGTGCCAGCAGCGTAGCCATACTAGCGGGAGACGATGAGCAGTTCTTC
TRBV2	.	TRBJ2-7	.	CASSKTLDGTHKQYF	TGTGCCAGCAGTAAAACGCTTGACGGGACGCACAAGCAGTACTTC
TRBV7-2	TRBD2	TRBJ2-7	few	CASSLVGTRKEQYF	TGTGCCAGCAGCTTAGTTGGGACTAGGAAAGAGCAGTACTTC
TRBV5-6	.	TRBJ1-1	few	CASRGPTEAFF	TGTGCCAGCAGGGGGCCCACTGAAGCTTTCTTT
TRBV5-6	.	TRBJ2-3	.	CASSLYATGTDTQYF	TGTGCCAGCAGCCTTTACGCCACCGGCACAGATACGCAGTATTTT
TRBV20-1	.	TRBJ2-2	.	CSALATDPGELFF	TGCAGTGCTTTGGCGACAGACCCCGGGGAGCTGTTTTTT
TRBV5-1	.	TRBJ2-1	.	CASSFMSGSSYNEQFF	TGCGCCAGCAGCTTCATGTCCGGGAGCTCCTACAATGAGCAGTTCTTC
TRBV4-2	.	TRBJ2-5	.	CASSPSTQYQETQYF	TGTGCCAGCAGCCCCTCCACCCAGTACCAAGAGACCCAGTACTTC
TRBV7-2	TRBD2	TRBJ2-1	.	CASAGTSGSTEQFF	TGTGCCAGCGCCGGGACTAGCGGGAGTACTGAGCAGTTCTTC
TRBV20-1	.	TRBJ1-2	many	CSARDRAALYYGYTF	TGCAGTGCTAGAGATCGTGCCGCGTTATACTATGGCTACACCTTC
TRBV20-1	TRBD1	TRBJ2-1	.	CSARRDRGDEQFF	TGCAGTGCTAGGAGGGACAGGGGAGATGAGCAGTTCTTC
TRBV20-1	TRBD2	TRBJ2-1	few	CSARGGTRSLGYNEQFF	TGCAGTGCTAGAGGGGGGACTAGGTCATTAGGTTACAATGAGCAGTTCTTC
TRBV12-3/TRBV12-4	.	TRBJ2-1	many	CASRLSGSYNEQFF	TGTGCCAGCAGGTTAAGCGGGTCCTACAATGAGCAGTTCTTC